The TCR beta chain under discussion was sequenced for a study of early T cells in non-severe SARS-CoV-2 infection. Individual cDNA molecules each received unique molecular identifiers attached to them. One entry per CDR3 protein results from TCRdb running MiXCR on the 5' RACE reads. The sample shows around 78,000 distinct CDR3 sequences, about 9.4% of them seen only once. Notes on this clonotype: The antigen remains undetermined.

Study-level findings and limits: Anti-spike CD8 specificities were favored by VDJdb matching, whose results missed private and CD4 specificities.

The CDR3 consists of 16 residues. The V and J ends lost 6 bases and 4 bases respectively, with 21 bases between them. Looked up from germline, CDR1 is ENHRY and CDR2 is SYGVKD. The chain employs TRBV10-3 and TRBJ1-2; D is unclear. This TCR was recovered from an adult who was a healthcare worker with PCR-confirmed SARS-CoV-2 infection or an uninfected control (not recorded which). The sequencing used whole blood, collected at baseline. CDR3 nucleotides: TGTGCCATCAGCGAACCTGTGGGCAGTTCGCGCTATGGCTACACCTTC. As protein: CAISEPVGSSRYGYTF.